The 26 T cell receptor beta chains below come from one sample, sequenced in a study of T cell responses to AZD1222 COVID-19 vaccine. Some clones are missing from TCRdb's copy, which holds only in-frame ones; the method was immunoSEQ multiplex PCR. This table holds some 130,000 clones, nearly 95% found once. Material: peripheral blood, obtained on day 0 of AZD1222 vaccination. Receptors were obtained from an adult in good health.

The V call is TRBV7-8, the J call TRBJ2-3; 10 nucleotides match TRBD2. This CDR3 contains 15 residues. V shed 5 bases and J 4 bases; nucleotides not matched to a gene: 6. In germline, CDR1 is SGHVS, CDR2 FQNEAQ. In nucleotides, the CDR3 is TGTGCCAGCAGCCAACTTAGCGGGAGGTCAGATACGCAGTATTTT. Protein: CASSQLSGRSDTQYF.

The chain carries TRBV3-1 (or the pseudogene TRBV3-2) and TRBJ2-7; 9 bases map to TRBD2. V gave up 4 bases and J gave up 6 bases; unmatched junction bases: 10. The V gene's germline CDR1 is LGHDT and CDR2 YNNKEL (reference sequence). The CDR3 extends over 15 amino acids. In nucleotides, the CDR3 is TGTGCCAGCAGCCCCCCGGGGCGGGAGGGTAGCGAGCAGTACTTC. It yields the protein CASSPPGREGSEQYF.

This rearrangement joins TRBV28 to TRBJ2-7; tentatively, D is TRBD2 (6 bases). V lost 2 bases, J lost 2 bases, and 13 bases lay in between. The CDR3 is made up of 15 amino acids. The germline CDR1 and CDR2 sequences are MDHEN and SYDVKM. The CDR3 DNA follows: TGTGCCAGCAGTTTAGGGGGGACCAATACCTACGAGCAGTACTTC. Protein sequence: CASSLGGTNTYEQYF. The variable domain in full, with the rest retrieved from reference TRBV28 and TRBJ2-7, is DVKVTQSSRYLVKRTGEKVFLECVQDMDHENMFWYRQDPGLGLRLIYFSYDVKMKEKGDIPEGYSVSREKKERFSLILESASTNQTSMYLCASSLGGTNTYEQYFGPGTRLTVT.

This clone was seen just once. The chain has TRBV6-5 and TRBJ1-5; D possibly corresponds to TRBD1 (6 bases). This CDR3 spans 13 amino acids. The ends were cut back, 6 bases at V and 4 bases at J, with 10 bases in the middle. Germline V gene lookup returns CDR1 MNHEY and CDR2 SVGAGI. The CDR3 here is CASRLDRNQPQHF. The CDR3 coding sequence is TGTGCCAGCAGACTTGACAGGAATCAGCCCCAGCATTTT.

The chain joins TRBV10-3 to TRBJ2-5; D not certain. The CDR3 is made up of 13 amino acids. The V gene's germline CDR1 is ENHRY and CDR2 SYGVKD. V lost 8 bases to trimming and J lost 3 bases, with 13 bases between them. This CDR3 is CAIQEHGKETQYF. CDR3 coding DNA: TGTGCCATCCAAGAGCACGGAAAAGAGACCCAGTACTTC.

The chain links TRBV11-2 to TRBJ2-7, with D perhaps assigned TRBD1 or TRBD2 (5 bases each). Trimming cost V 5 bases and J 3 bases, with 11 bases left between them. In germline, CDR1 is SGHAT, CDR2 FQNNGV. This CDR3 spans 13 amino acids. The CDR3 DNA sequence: TGTGCCAGCAGCATCCGGGACCTCTACGAGCAGTACTTC. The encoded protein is CASSIRDLYEQYF.

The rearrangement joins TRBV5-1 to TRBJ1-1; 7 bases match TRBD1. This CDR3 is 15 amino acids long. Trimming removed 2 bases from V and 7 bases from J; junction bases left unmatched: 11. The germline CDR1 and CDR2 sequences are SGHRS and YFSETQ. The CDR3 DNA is TGCGCCAGCAGCTTACTGACAGGGCCCGGGAATGAAGCTTTCTTT. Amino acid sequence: CASSLLTGPGNEAFF.

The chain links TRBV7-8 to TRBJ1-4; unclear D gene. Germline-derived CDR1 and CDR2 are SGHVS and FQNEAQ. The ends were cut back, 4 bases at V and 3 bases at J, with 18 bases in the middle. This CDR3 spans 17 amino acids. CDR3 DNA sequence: TGTGCCAGCAGCTCGACCCATTCGCGTTGGGCTAATGAAAAACTGTTTTTT. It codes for CASSSTHSRWANEKLFF. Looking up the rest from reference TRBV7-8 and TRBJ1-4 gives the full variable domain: GAGVSQSPRYKVAKRGQDVALRCDPISGHVSLFWYQQALGQGPEFLTYFQNEAQLDKSGLPSDRFFAERPEGSVSTLKIQRTQQEDSAVYLCASSSTHSRWANEKLFFGSGTQLSVL.

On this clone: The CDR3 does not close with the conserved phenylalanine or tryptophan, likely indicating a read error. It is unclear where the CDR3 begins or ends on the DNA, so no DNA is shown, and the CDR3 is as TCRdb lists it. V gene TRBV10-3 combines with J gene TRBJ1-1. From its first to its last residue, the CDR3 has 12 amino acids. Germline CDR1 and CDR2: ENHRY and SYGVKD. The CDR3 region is CAIRPPGGGNTI.

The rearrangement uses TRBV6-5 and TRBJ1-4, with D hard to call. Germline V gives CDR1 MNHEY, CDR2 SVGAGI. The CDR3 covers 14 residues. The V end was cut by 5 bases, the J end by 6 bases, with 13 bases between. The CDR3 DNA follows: TGTGCCAGCAGTCCCGGTGGAGCCGATGAAAAACTGTTTTTT. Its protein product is CASSPGGADEKLFF.

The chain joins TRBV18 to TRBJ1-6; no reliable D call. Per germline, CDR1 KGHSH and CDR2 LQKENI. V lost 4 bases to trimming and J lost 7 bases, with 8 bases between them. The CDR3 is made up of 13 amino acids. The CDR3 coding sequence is TGTGCCAGCTCACACCCGGAGAATTCACCCCTCCACTTT. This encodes CASSHPENSPLHF.

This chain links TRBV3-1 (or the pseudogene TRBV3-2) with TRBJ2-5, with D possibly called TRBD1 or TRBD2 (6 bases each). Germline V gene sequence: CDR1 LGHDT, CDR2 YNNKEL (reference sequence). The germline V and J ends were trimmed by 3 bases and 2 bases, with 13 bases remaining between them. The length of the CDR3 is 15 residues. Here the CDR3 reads CASSHVGGAQETQYF. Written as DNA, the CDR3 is TGTGCCAGCAGCCACGTGGGGGGCGCTCAAGAGACCCAGTACTTC.

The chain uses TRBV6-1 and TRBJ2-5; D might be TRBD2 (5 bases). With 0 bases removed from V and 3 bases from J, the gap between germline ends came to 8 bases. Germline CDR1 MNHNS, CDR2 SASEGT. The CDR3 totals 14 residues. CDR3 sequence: CASSEALGEETQYF. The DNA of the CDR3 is TGTGCCAGCAGTGAAGCTTTGGGAGAAGAGACCCAGTACTTC.

Here the CDR3 reads CASKAGPGELFF. The CDR3 DNA sequence: TGTGCCAGCAAAGCAGGGCCCGGGGAGCTGTTTTTT. The chain is built from TRBV25-1 and TRBJ2-2, with D tentatively TRBD1 (5 bases). Trimming took 7 bases from V and 6 from J, leaving 9 bases between them. Germline CDR1 reads MGHDK; CDR2 reads SYGVNS. The CDR3 is 12 amino acids. Looking up the rest from reference TRBV25-1 and TRBJ2-2 gives the full variable domain: EADIYQTPRYLVIGTGKKITLECSQTMGHDKMYWYQQDPGMELHLIHYSYGVNSTEKGDLSSESTVSRIRTEHFPLTLESARPSHTSQYLCASKAGPGELFFGEGSRLTVL.

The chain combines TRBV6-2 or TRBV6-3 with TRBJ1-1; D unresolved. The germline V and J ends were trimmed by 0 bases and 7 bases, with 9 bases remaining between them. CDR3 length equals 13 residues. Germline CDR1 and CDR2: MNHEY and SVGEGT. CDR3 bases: TGTGCCAGCAGTTACTCGACCTGGAGTGAAGCTTTCTTT. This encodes CASSYSTWSEAFF.

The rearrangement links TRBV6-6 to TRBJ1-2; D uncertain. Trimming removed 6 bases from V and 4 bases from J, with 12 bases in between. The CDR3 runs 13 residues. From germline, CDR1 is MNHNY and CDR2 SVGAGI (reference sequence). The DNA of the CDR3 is TGTGCCAGCAGCTCCCTTCCCCTCTATGGCTACACCTTC. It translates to CASSSLPLYGYTF.

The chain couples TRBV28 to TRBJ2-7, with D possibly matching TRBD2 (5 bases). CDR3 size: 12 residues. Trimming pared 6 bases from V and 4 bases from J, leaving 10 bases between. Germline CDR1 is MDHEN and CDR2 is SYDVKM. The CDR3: CASRRTGYEQYF. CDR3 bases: TGTGCCAGCAGGAGGACTGGATACGAGCAGTACTTC. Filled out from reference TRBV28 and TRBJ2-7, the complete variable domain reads DVKVTQSSRYLVKRTGEKVFLECVQDMDHENMFWYRQDPGLGLRLIYFSYDVKMKEKGDIPEGYSVSREKKERFSLILESASTNQTSMYLCASRRTGYEQYFGPGTRLTVT.

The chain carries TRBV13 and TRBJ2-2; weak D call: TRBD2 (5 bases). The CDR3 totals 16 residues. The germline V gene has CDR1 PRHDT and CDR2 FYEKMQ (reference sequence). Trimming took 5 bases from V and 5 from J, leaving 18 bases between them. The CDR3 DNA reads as TGTGCCAGCAGCCCCCGGGTGGCCCGGGGAACCGGGGAGCTGTTTTTT. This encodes CASSPRVARGTGELFF. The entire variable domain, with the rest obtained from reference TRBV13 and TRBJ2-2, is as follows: AAGVIQSPRHLIKEKRETATLKCYPIPRHDTVYWYQQGPGQDPQFLISFYEKMQSDKGSIPDRFSAQQFSDYHSELNMSSLELGDSALYFCASSPRVARGTGELFFGEGSRLTVL.

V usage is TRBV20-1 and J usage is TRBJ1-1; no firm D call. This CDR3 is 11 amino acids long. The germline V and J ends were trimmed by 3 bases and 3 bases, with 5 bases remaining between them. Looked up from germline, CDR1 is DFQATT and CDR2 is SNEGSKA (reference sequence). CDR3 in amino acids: CSARQDTEAFF. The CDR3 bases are TGCAGTGCTAGGCAGGACACTGAAGCTTTCTTT.

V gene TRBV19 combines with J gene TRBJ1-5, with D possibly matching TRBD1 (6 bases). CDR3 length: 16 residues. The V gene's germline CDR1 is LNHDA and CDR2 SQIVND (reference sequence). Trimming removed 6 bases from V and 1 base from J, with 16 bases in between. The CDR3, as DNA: TGTGCCAGTAGACCACAGGGAAGGATAAGCAATCAGCCCCAGCATTTT. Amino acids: CASRPQGRISNQPQHF.

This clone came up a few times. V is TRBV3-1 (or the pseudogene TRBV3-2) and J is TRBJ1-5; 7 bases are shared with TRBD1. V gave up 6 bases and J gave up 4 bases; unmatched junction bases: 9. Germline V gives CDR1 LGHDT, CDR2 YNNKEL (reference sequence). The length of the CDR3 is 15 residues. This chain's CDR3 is CASSLDREPNQPQHF. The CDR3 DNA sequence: TGTGCCAGCAGTCTTGACAGGGAGCCAAATCAGCCCCAGCATTTT.

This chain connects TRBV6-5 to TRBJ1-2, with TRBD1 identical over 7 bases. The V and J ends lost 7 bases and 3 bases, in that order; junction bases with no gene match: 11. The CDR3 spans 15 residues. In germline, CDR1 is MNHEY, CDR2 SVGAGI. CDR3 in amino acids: CASTPVPGTDYGYTF. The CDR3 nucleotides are TGTGCCAGCACCCCTGTACCCGGGACAGACTATGGCTACACCTTC.

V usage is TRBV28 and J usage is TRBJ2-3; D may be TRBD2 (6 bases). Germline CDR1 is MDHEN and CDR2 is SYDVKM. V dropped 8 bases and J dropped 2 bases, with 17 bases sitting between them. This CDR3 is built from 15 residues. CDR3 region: CASGRGLDYTDTQYF. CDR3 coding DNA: TGTGCCAGCGGCAGAGGACTGGACTACACAGATACGCAGTATTTT.

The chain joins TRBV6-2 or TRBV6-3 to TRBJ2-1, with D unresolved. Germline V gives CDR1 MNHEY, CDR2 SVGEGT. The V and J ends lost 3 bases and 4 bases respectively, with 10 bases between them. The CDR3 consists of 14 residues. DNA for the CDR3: TGTGCCAGCAGTTATAACCCGGAGTACAATGAGCAGTTCTTC. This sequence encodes CASSYNPEYNEQFF.

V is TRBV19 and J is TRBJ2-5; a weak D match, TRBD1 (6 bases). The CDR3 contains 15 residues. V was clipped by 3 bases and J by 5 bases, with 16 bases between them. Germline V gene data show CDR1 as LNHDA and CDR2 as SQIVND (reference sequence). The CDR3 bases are TGTGCCAGTAGTATCCCAGGCCCGCAGGGGGAGACCCAGTACTTC. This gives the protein CASSIPGPQGETQYF.

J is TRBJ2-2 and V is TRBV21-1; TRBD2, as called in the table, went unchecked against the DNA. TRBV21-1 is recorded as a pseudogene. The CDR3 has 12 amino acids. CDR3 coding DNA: TGTGCCAGCAGCATGAGTAGCGGGGAGCTGTTTTTT. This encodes CASSMSSGELFF.